A single T cell receptor (beta chain) is shown here with its context. What it binds is not known. This sample was taken from a study of vaccination and CD4 T cells after COVID-19. The treatment denotes: roughly 10-day PBMC culture with coronavirus spike peptide pools or control peptides (ViraFEST assay). An Oncomine TCR Beta short-read assay was used to sequence the DNA from cultured CD4+ T cells. It was cultured CD4+ T cells from which genomic DNA was extracted. TCRdb processed the PCR reads anew with MiXCR; each CDR3 protein has one entry. The sample carries 15,000 to 20,000 distinct CDR3 sequences, 30% to 45% recorded once. This receptor was taken from a human donor with COVID-19. Sequenced sample: cultured CD4+ T cells from blood.

CDR3 in amino acids: CASSIINAGQGNTIYF. CDR3 DNA: TGTGCCAGTAGTATTATTAACGCGGGACAGGGAAACACCATATATTTT. V and J are TRBV19 and TRBJ1-3, with 7 bases that match TRBD1. Germline CDR1 LNHDA, CDR2 SQIVND (reference sequence). This CDR3 comprises 16 residues. With 3 bases clipped from V and 4 bases from J, the junction kept 9 bases outside the gene matches.